These T cell receptor beta chains were read from a single sample in a study of response to subunit inactivated influenza vaccine. One entry per CDR3 protein results from TCRdb running MiXCR on the RT-PCR reads. The table includes about 520,000 distinct CDR3 sequences, 25% detected once. The sample in question was CD4+ T cells sorted from PBMCs, obtained more than 4 days after vaccination. These receptors were collected from a man aged 50-60 years who received an inactivated influenza vaccine. The CDR3 runs from the conserved cysteine through the conserved F or W. Size is omitted from some rows. Given values are once, few, many or a class for expanded clones.

TRBV11-2 - CASSFQGRGGPSSYNEQFF
TRBV7-2 few CASSFPGTRRETQYF
TRBV7-9 - CASSPPRGQQYF
TRBV18 few CASSVGTGDSPLHF
TRBV7-2 - CASSQGASTPVEQYF
TRBV12-3/TRBV12-4 few CASSASQTQYF
TRBV20-1 - CSADRGSYEQYF
TRBV7-2 - CASSLASGGRAGELFF
TRBV20-1 few CSASVLGRGGYTF
TRBV10-3 - CAIGGLGVRDNEQFF
TRBV12-3/TRBV12-4 few CASSFTGGAPDTQYF
TRBV24-1 many CATSDPDGWGPDTQYF
TRBV6-1 - CASRRGLKDTEAFF
TRBV6-5 few CASSYGWWQSYEQYF
TRBV4-3 - CASSQDVPPNTGELFF
TRBV4-2 few CASSQDPLAGGGEQFF
TRBV28 few CASGGEGSYNEQFF
TRBV6-6 - CASKPGRNYGYTF
TRBV7-2 - CASSLDRISYTF
TRBV5-1 few CASSLANLDSPLHF
TRBV12-3/TRBV12-4 few CASSPLAGGIADTQYF
TRBV6-2/TRBV6-3 few CASSYPPGQGSYEQYF
TRBV20-1 - CSARDSVGGPGETQYF
TRBV12-3/TRBV12-4 few CASSLWGTEAFF
TRBV5-1 few CASGIPGTTDTQYF
TRBV5-5 - CASSFPMSGANVLTF
TRBV20-1 - CSAKGPTANEQFF
TRBV19 - CASSLGLLLSGANVLTF
TRBV29-1 - CSGARGTDTQYF
TRBV20-1 few CSARDLLVRTGELFF
TRBV5-1 few CASSLPGGQYEQYF
TRBV7-2 - CASSIGRTANNEQFF
TRBV4-2 - CASSQGGEFEQYF
TRBV20-1 - CSARGGRDEQFF
TRBV4-2 - CASSQDHGRAYGYTF
TRBV27 few CASSWTGGSYNEQFF
TRBV20-1 few CSARDPYTQYF
TRBV7-2 few CASSLVAKNIQYF
TRBV7-2 - CASNTVGAEKNEQFF
TRBV7-2 - CASSERGAEQFF
TRBV12-3/TRBV12-4 - CASSLGQVTYNEQFF
TRBV12-3/TRBV12-4 - CASSFFPGSVNEKLFF
TRBV29-1 many CSVEAGGTYNEQFF
TRBV6-5 few CASSYAPHSSYNSPLHF
TRBV20-1 - CSARTQGVTDTQYF
TRBV7-8 - CASSLALEYYEQYF
TRBV29-1 many CSSSTATNTEAFF
TRBV7-2 - CASRKTSEQYF
TRBV7-9 once CASSLVGFDEQYF
TRBV27 - CASSFRTGPNYGYTF
TRBV18 - CASSREQGNQPQHF
TRBV11-2 - CASSLVEGSGVFEQFF
TRBV6-2/TRBV6-3 - CASSSAGIEGAGELFF
TRBV24-1 - CATSDLIQPTETYEQYF